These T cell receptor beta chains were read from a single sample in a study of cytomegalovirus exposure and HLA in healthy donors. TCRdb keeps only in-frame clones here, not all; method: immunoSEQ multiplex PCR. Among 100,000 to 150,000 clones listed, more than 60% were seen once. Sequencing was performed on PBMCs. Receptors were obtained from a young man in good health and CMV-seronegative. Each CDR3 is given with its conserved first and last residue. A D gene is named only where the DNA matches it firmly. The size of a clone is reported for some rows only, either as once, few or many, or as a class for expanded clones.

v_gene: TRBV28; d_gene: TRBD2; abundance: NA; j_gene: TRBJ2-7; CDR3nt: TGTGCCAGCAGCAAGGGTGCGGGGAGGGCGGCACCCTACGAGCAGTACTTC; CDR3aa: CASSKGAGRAAPYEQYF
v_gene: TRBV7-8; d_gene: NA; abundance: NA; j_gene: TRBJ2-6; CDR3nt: TGTGCCAGCAGCTTAATTGTCGGGATGAGCTCTGGGGCCAACGTCCTGACTTTC; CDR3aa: CASSLIVGMSSGANVLTF
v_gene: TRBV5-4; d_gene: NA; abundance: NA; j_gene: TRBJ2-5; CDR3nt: TGTGCCAGCAGCGACAAGGTAGAGACCCAGTACTTC; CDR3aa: CASSDKVETQYF
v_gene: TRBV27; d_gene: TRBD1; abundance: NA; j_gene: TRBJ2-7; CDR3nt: TGTGCCAGCAGTCTGACAGGGTCCTACGAGCAGTACTTC; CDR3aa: CASSLTGSYEQYF
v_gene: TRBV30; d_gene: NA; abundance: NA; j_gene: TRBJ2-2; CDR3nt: TGTGCCTGGAGTGTCGGCAGGGTGGGCGGGGAGCTGTTTTTT; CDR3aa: CAWSVGRVGGELFF
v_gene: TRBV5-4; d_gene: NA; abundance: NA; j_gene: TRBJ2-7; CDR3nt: TGTGCCAGCAGCTTGCCTGCGGGCCGGTCCTACGAGCAGTACTTC; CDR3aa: CASSLPAGRSYEQYF
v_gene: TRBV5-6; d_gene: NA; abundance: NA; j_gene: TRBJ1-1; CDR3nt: TGTGCCAGCAGCTTGGCAGGGATCGCTGAAGCTTTCTTT; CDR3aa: CASSLAGIAEAFF
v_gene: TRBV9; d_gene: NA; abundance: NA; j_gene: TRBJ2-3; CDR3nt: TGTGCCAGCAGCGCCAGACAAGATACGCAGTATTTT; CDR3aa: CASSARQDTQYF
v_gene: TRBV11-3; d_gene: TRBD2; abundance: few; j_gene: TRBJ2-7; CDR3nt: TGTGCCAGCAGCCCGACTAGCGGGGGCTACGAGCAGTACTTC; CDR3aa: CASSPTSGGYEQYF
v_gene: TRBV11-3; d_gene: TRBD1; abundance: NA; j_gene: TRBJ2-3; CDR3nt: TGTGCCAGCAGCGGATTCGGACAGGGCACAGATACGCAGTATTTT; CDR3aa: CASSGFGQGTDTQYF
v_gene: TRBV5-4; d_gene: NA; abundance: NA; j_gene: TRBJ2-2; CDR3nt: TGTGCCAGCAGCCCCCCTGGGCTAGCGCGCACCGGGGAGCTGTTTTTT; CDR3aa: CASSPPGLARTGELFF
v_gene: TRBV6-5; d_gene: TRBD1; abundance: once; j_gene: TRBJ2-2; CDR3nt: TGTGCCAGCAGCCTGACAGGGGACGTCACCGGGGAGCTGTTTTTT; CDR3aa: CASSLTGDVTGELFF
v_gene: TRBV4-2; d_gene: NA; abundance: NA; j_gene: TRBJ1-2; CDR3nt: TGTGTCAGCAGCCAAGATAGAGGTGCTTATGGCTACACCTTC; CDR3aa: CVSSQDRGAYGYTF
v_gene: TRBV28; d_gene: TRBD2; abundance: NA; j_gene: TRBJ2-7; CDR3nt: TGTGCCAGCAGTCTCGGGACTAGCAGGGACTACGAGCAGTACTTC; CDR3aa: CASSLGTSRDYEQYF
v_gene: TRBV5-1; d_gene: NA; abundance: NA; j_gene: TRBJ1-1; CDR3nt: TGCGCCAGCAGCCCACGGGAGAACACTGAAGCTTTCTTT; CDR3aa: CASSPRENTEAFF
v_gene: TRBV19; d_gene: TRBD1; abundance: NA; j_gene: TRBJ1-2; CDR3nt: TGTGCCAGTAGAACCGAGAGGGGGCGTACCTATGGCTACACCTTC; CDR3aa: CASRTERGRTYGYTF